Below are 26 T cell receptor beta chains sequenced from a single sample in a study of technical replicates of blood from several donors. Libraries were prepared by immunoSEQ multiplex PCR; TCRdb keeps only in-frame clonotypes and omits some of them. The sample holds about 61,000 clones, approximately 97% seen once. The specimen sequenced was T cells isolated from PBMCs. These receptors were obtained from a human donor in good health.

The gene calls are TRBV28 and TRBJ1-2, with D possibly TRBD1 on 5 matching bases. The CDR3 spans 13 residues. Between the trimmed V and J ends, which lost 6 bases and 8 bases, there was a span of 16 bases. The germline V gene encodes CDR1 MDHEN and CDR2 SYDVKM. CDR3 DNA: TGTGCCAGCAGCCACGACAGCAGGGAAGGCTACACCTTC. Translating it yields CASSHDSREGYTF.

The rearrangement uses TRBV29-1 and TRBJ2-5; 7 bases align to TRBD1. The V segment lost 0 bases and the J segment 5 bases; nucleotides outside the gene matches: 3. There are 13 residues in the CDR3. Germline V gene lookup returns CDR1 SQVTM and CDR2 ANQGSEA. The CDR3 DNA reads as TGCAGCGTTGAAGAAGGGGGCTGGGAGACCCAGTACTTC. Amino acids: CSVEEGGWETQYF.

This rearrangement joins TRBV5-1 to TRBJ2-7; D is perhaps TRBD2 (5 bases). The CDR3 totals 14 residues. In germline, CDR1 is SGHRS, CDR2 YFSETQ. V lost 0 bases and J 6 bases, leaving 13 bases between the germline ends. The CDR3 reads CASSLGSGIVEQYF. Written as DNA, the CDR3 is TGCGCCAGCAGCTTGGGTTCCGGGATAGTCGAGCAGTACTTC.

The chain recombines TRBV4-1 with TRBJ1-1, with 7 bases matching TRBD1. This CDR3 comprises 15 residues. CDR1 is MGHRA and CDR2 is YSYEKL in the germline V gene. V dropped 4 bases and J dropped 3; count of bases not matched to a gene: 8. The CDR3 coding sequence is TGCGCCAGCAGCCTTTTCGGGACAGACGACACTGAAGCTTTCTTT. Translating gives CASSLFGTDDTEAFF.

The chain carries TRBV7-6 and TRBJ1-5; perhaps TRBD1 as D (5 bases). Germline lookup yields CDR1 SGHVS and CDR2 FNYEAQ. The length of the CDR3 is 18 residues. Trimming removed 0 bases from V and 0 bases from J, with 15 bases in between. Written as DNA, the CDR3 is TGTGCCAGCAGCTTAGCACTCACCGGGACTGATAGCAATCAGCCCCAGCATTTT. Residues: CASSLALTGTDSNQPQHF. The full variable domain, in which reference TRBV7-6 and TRBJ1-5 provide the parts outside the CDR3, is GAGVSQSPRYKVTKRGQDVALRCDPISGHVSLYWYRQALGQGPEFLTYFNYEAQQDKSGLPNDRFSAERPEGSISTLTIQRTEQRDSAMYRCASSLALTGTDSNQPQHFGDGTRLSIL.

This chain links TRBV30 with TRBJ1-6; no clear D. Per the germline V gene, CDR1 is GTSNPN and CDR2 is SVGIG (reference sequence). V was pared by 1 base and J by 3 bases, with 7 bases between. The CDR3 extends over 14 amino acids. For the CDR3, the DNA is TGTGCCTGGAGTGGTTCTCTCTATAATTCACCCCTCCACTTT. Translation gives CAWSGSLYNSPLHF.

The chain links TRBV2 to TRBJ2-1, with 8 bases aligning to TRBD2. The CDR3 totals 14 residues. Per the germline V gene, CDR1 is SNHLY and CDR2 is FYNNEI. J was trimmed by 9 bases and V by 5 bases; bases with no gene match: 9. The DNA for the CDR3 is TGTGCCAGCAGTTTTGCTGGGACTAGTGGTGAGCAGTTCTTC. It specifies CASSFAGTSGEQFF.

The genes are TRBV5-1 and TRBJ2-1; D may be TRBD1 (6 bases). This CDR3 comprises 19 residues. Trimming shortened V by 7 bases and J by 0 bases, and 26 bases separated the two germline ends. Germline lookup yields CDR1 SGHRS and CDR2 YFSETQ. The CDR3 DNA sequence: TGCGCCAGCTGTAGGACAGCCACCAGGGCCCTCAGCTCCTACAATGAGCAGTTCTTC. This translates into CASCRTATRALSSYNEQFF.

The V call is TRBV6-1, the J call TRBJ1-3; D is undetermined. The germline CDR1 and CDR2 sequences are MNHNS and SASEGT. The CDR3 sequence is 14 residues long. Trimming took 5 bases from V and 8 from J, leaving 16 bases between them. The CDR3 loop is CASSSEPRSDTIYF. The CDR3 DNA is TGTGCCAGCAGTTCGGAGCCCCGGTCGGACACCATATATTTT.

This clone was seen just once. The chain joins TRBV4-1 to TRBJ2-7; the D gene is possibly TRBD1 (6 bases). Germline-derived CDR1 and CDR2 are MGHRA and YSYEKL. The CDR3 spans 15 residues. V shed 0 bases and J shed 5 bases, with 14 bases lying between them. The CDR3 coding sequence is TGCGCCAGCAGCCAAGAGGGCAGGGGCGGCGACGAGCAGTACTTC. As protein: CASSQEGRGGDEQYF.

The chain couples TRBV2 to TRBJ2-1; 9 bases fit TRBD2. Trimming at V came to 1 base and at J to 5 bases, leaving 9 bases not matched to a gene. Per germline, CDR1 SNHLY and CDR2 FYNNEI. This CDR3 is 17 amino acids long. The CDR3 reads CASSEEWWREGHNEQFF. For the CDR3, the DNA is TGTGCCAGCAGTGAAGAATGGTGGCGGGAGGGCCACAATGAGCAGTTCTTC.

The V call is TRBV7-3, the J call TRBJ2-1; TRBD2 agrees at 9 bases. Per germline, CDR1 SGHTA and CDR2 FQGTGA. Trimming removed 5 bases from V and 2 bases from J; junction bases left unmatched: 7. The CDR3 is 16 amino acids. For the CDR3, the DNA is TGTGCCAGCAGCCTAGGGGCGGGGGGGGCCTACAATGAGCAGTTCTTC. Translating it yields CASSLGAGGAYNEQFF.

This clone showed up just once. V is TRBV25-1 and J is TRBJ2-2; a possible D gene is TRBD1 (6 bases). This CDR3 region has 15 residues. Trimming removed 6 bases at V and 0 bases at J, with 11 bases between. Germline CDR1 MGHDK, CDR2 SYGVNS. The DNA for the CDR3 is TGTGCCAGCAGATCCGGGACACCGAACACCGGGGAGCTGTTTTTT. This codes for CASRSGTPNTGELFF.

This clone is a singleton in its sample. This sequence joins TRBV18 and TRBJ2-7; D not certain. The V end was cut by 3 bases, the J end by 0 bases, with 6 bases between. The germline V gene has CDR1 KGHSH and CDR2 LQKENI. The CDR3 runs to 13 residues. CDR3 amino acids: CASSPESSYEQYF. CDR3 in DNA: TGTGCCAGCTCACCGGAGAGCTCCTACGAGCAGTACTTC.

The chain employs TRBV7-6 and TRBJ2-2; 9 bases line up with TRBD2. Looked up from germline, CDR1 is SGHVS and CDR2 is FNYEAQ. The junction had 4 bases not matched to a gene; V was cut back by 4 bases and J by 7 bases. This CDR3 has 14 amino acids. CDR3 coding DNA: TGTGCCAGCAGCTCGGGACTAGCAGACGGGGAGCTGTTTTTT. It translates to CASSSGLADGELFF.

The chain is built from TRBV19 and TRBJ2-7; D gene uncertain. The CDR3 loop spans 14 amino acids. Germline values: CDR1 LNHDA, CDR2 SQIVND (reference sequence). V was clipped by 3 bases and J by 6 bases, with 15 bases between them. The CDR3 DNA sequence: TGTGCCAGTAGTATCACCACAGACGGTAGCGAGCAGTACTTC. It encodes CASSITTDGSEQYF.

DNA for the CDR3: TGTGCCAGCAGTTTATTGACAGGGTGGGCGCAGTACTTC. Amino acids: CASSLLTGWAQYF. The chain employs TRBV28 and TRBJ2-7; 7 nucleotides match TRBD1. The CDR3 contains 13 residues. Germline V gene lookup returns CDR1 MDHEN and CDR2 SYDVKM. Trimming took 1 base from V and 9 from J; bases not matched to a gene: 6.

This sequence joins TRBV11-3 and TRBJ2-1, with 12 bases matching TRBD2. This CDR3 region has 15 residues. With 6 bases clipped from V and 7 bases from J, the junction kept 7 bases outside the gene matches. In germline, CDR1 is SGHNT, CDR2 YENEEA. For the CDR3, the DNA is TGTGCCAGCAGAACCCCTAGCGGGGGGGCAAATGAGCAGTTCTTC. Protein product: CASRTPSGGANEQFF.

CDR3 in amino acids: CASSSTGGAWETQYF. DNA of the CDR3: TGTGCCAGCAGCTCTACAGGGGGCGCGTGGGAGACCCAGTACTTC. The chain recombines TRBV7-3 with TRBJ2-5; 9 nucleotides line up with TRBD1. The CDR3 has 15 amino acids. The V gene's germline CDR1 is SGHTA and CDR2 FQGTGA. Losses at the gene ends were 4 bases for V and 5 bases for J; bases not matched to a gene: 8. Variable domain in full (rest from reference TRBV7-3 and TRBJ2-5): GAGVSQTPSNKVTEKGKYVELRCDPISGHTALYWYRQSLGQGPEFLIYFQGTGAADDSGLPNDRFFAVRPEGSVSTLKIQRTERGDSAVYLCASSSTGGAWETQYFGPGTRLLVL.

This sequence joins TRBV5-1 and TRBJ2-1; 11 bases fit TRBD2. The CDR3 consists of 17 residues. With 3 bases clipped from V and 4 bases from J, the junction kept 9 bases outside the gene matches. Germline assignment: CDR1 SGHRS and CDR2 YFSETQ. The CDR3 region has the DNA TGCGCCAGCAGCTCAGATACCGGGACTAGCGGATACAATGAGCAGTTCTTC. Protein sequence: CASSSDTGTSGYNEQFF.

The V call is TRBV4-1, the J call TRBJ2-5; the D gene is possibly TRBD2 (7 bases). CDR1 is MGHRA, CDR2 YSYEKL, per germline. The CDR3 is made up of 14 amino acids. V lost 4 bases, J lost 5 bases, and 14 bases lay in between. DNA of the CDR3: TGCGCCAGCAGCCCGAGGGGGGGGCGGGAGACCCAGTACTTC. Its protein product is CASSPRGGRETQYF.

This chain links TRBV28 with TRBJ2-7, with D unclear. Germline CDR1 is MDHEN and CDR2 is SYDVKM. The V and J ends lost 8 bases and 3 bases respectively, with 8 bases between them. The CDR3 sequence is 11 residues long. The CDR3 DNA sequence: TGTGCCAGCGGCCGACTCTACGAGCAGTACTTC. Translated: CASGRLYEQYF.

The chain joins TRBV5-8 to TRBJ1-1; D gene ambiguous. The V end lost 4 bases, the J end lost 0 bases, and 13 bases lay between the germline ends. Germline V CDR1 and CDR2: SGHTS, YDEGEE. The CDR3 consists of 15 residues. The CDR3 sequence: CASSHAGGLNTEAFF. The CDR3 DNA reads as TGTGCCAGCAGCCACGCGGGAGGATTGAACACTGAAGCTTTCTTT. Combining the CDR3 with reference TRBV5-8 and TRBJ1-1 gives the whole variable domain EAGVTQSPTHLIKTRGQQATLRCSPISGHTSVYWYQQALGLGLQFLLWYDEGEERNRGNFPPRFSGRQFPNYSSELNVNALELEDSALYLCASSHAGGLNTEAFFGQGTRLTVV.

The chain links TRBV2 to TRBJ2-1; TRBD2 agrees at 13 bases. With V trimmed by 0 bases and J by 10 bases, 12 bases remained unmatched. The V gene's germline CDR1 is SNHLY and CDR2 FYNNEI. The CDR3 consists of 18 residues. For the CDR3, the DNA is TGTGCCAGCAGTGAAGCGCTCCCGGGACTAGCGGGGTCCGGGGAGCAGTTCTTC. Protein sequence: CASSEALPGLAGSGEQFF.

CDR3 region: CASSLNPGYEQYF. The CDR3 bases are TGTGCCAGCAGCTTAAATCCAGGATACGAGCAGTACTTC. This sequence joins TRBV11-3 and TRBJ2-7; D not resolved. The CDR3 is 13 residues long. CDR1 and CDR2 (germline): SGHNT, YENEEA. V gave up 2 bases and J gave up 4 bases, with 9 bases separating them.

In its sample, this clone was seen once. CDR3 amino acids: CASSPRASGDNEQFF. The CDR3 nucleotides read TGTGCCAGCAGCCCAAGGGCTAGCGGGGACAATGAGCAGTTCTTC. V gene TRBV7-6 combines with J gene TRBJ2-1; 9 nucleotides match TRBD2. With 5 bases clipped from V and 5 bases from J, the junction kept 7 bases outside the gene matches. Germline V CDR1 and CDR2: SGHVS, FNYEAQ. The CDR3 is 15 residues long.